This TCR beta chain was captured by sequencing in a study of T cells in Graves' hyperthyroidism and ophthalmopathy. The patients, who ranged from 18 to 65 in age, presented with newly diagnosed hyperthyroidism lasting under 2 months. Patients with uncontrolled infections, other autoimmune diseases, pregnancy or lactation were excluded. The PBMCs were taken from around 9 ml of fresh peripheral blood. This clonotype was seen repeatedly, ten times or more. What it binds is not known. Whole-study results and caveats: It was a median roughly 6.5 months before onset that the model predicted ophthalmopathy.

V lost 1 base and J 3 bases, leaving 10 bases between the germline ends. Germline CDR1 reads LGHDT; CDR2 reads YNNKEL (reference sequence). The CDR3 length is 15 residues. Regions amplified from RNA transcripts were the TCR beta CDR3 regions. When the TCR CDR3 underwent first-round RT-PCR, the HTBI primer set was used. TCRdb independently ran MiXCR on the multiplex PCR reads; one entry per CDR3 protein. This repertoire shows around 350,000 distinct CDR3 sequences, around 25% found once; its top ten account for about 73%. The sequenced sample consisted of blood. The rearrangement uses TRBV3-1 and TRBJ2-1, with unresolved D. The TCR comes from a man aged 50 or older with Graves' hyperthyroidism. This CDR3 reads CASSQAPVLYNEQFF. DNA of the CDR3: TGTGCCAGCAGCCAAGCGCCCGTACTCTACAATGAGCAGTTCTTC.